These 32 T cell receptor beta chains share one sample of origin, sequenced in a study of blood T cell repertoires in COVID-19. Sequencing was performed with immunoSEQ multiplex PCR; in TCRdb, only in-frame clones are kept and a portion is missing. The table records some 160,000 clones, about four fifths of them present only once. Sequencing was performed on PBMCs or T cells enriched from blood (not recorded which). The receptors were gathered from a woman aged 55-75 years who had recovered from COVID-19.

The V and J genes are TRBV7-8 and TRBJ1-3; no firm D call. The CDR3 has 15 amino acids. The V and J ends lost 5 bases and 0 bases respectively, with 11 bases between them. Per germline, CDR1 SGHVS and CDR2 FQNEAQ. The CDR3 sequence: CASSPDSFSGNTIYF. CDR3 nucleotide sequence: TGTGCCAGCAGCCCCGACTCTTTCTCTGGAAACACCATATATTTT.

This chain connects TRBV27 to TRBJ1-2; D is unclear. CDR1 MNHEY and CDR2 SMNVEV come from the germline V gene (reference sequence). This CDR3 is 13 amino acids long. With 3 bases removed from V and 4 bases from J, the gap between germline ends came to 9 bases. The CDR3 is CASSLSRGYGYTF. For the CDR3, the DNA is TGTGCCAGCAGTTTGAGCCGCGGCTATGGCTACACCTTC.

The chain recombines TRBV9 with TRBJ1-2; 12 bases fit TRBD1. CDR1 is SGDLS, CDR2 YYNGEE, per germline. The CDR3 is 18 amino acids. The V segment lost 5 bases and the J segment 4 bases; nucleotides outside the gene matches: 15. The CDR3 region is CASSPRGTGGDFSYGYTF. The CDR3 bases are TGTGCCAGCAGTCCAAGAGGGACAGGGGGCGATTTTAGCTATGGCTACACCTTC.

This chain links TRBV7-3 with TRBJ2-7; a weak D match, TRBD1 (6 bases). Deletions cut 8 bases from V and 1 base from J, with 12 bases between. This CDR3 comprises 13 residues. CDR1 and CDR2 from the germline V gene are SGHTA and FQGTGA. The CDR3: CASASQGSYEQYF. CDR3 DNA sequence: TGTGCCAGCGCGTCCCAGGGGTCCTACGAGCAGTACTTC.

This chain joins TRBV9 and TRBJ2-5, with TRBD2 identical over 10 bases. CDR1 SGDLS and CDR2 YYNGEE come from the germline V gene. J was trimmed by 4 bases and V by 4 bases; bases with no gene match: 13. The CDR3 is 17 residues long. The CDR3 spells CASSPGLAEGPRETQYF. In nucleotides, the CDR3 is TGTGCCAGCAGCCCCGGACTAGCGGAGGGCCCAAGAGAGACCCAGTACTTC. The full variable domain, its missing parts supplied by reference TRBV9 and TRBJ2-5, is DSGVTQTPKHLITATGQRVTLRCSPRSGDLSVYWYQQSLDQGLQFLIQYYNGEERAKGNILERFSAQQFPDLHSELNLSSLELGDSALYFCASSPGLAEGPRETQYFGPGTRLLVL.

The chain is built from TRBV6-2 or TRBV6-3 and TRBJ2-5, with D unclear. The V gene lost 4 bases and the J gene lost 3 bases, with 9 bases spanning the gap. This CDR3 is 13 amino acids long. Germline CDR1 reads MNHEY; CDR2 reads SVGEGT. The DNA of the CDR3 is TGTGCCAGCAGTTCCGCCCGGGAAGAGACCCAGTACTTC. Translation gives CASSSAREETQYF.

The chain has TRBV6-5 and TRBJ1-1; the D gene is possibly TRBD1 (6 bases). The CDR3 length is 13 residues. Germline-derived CDR1 and CDR2 are MNHEY and SVGAGI. The V gene lost 5 bases and the J gene lost 8 bases, with 15 bases spanning the gap. Here the CDR3 reads CASSTLTGPEAFF. The CDR3 DNA is TGTGCCAGCAGTACACTAACAGGGCCCGAAGCTTTCTTT.

To note about this clone: Just one base apart from a much larger clone, this may be a read error. The genes are TRBV5-6 and TRBJ1-5; the D is unclear. Per the germline V gene, CDR1 is SGHDT and CDR2 is YYEEEE. V dropped 0 bases and J dropped 3 bases, with 7 bases sitting between them. The CDR3 totals 14 residues. In DNA form, the CDR3 reads TGTGCCAGCAGCTTGGGGCAGTTCAATCAGCCCCAGCATTTT. It encodes CASSLGQFNQPQHF.

A word on this clone: The junction does not match germline at one end; this may be a read error. This chain links TRBV9 with TRBJ1-2; 9 nucleotides match TRBD1. Germline V gene sequence: CDR1 SGDLS, CDR2 YYNGEE. The CDR3 spans 16 residues. CDR3: CASSVEGQGFLGYPHF. Here the CDR3 DNA reads TGTGCCAGCAGCGTAGAGGGACAGGGATTTTTGGGGTATCCACACTTC.

The chain recombines TRBV10-3 with TRBJ2-7, with TRBD1 identical over 8 bases. After removal of 4 bases from V and 6 bases from J, the junction contained 8 bases not matched to a gene. Looked up from germline, CDR1 is ENHRY and CDR2 is SYGVKD. The CDR3 has 14 residues. The CDR3 bases are TGTGCCATCAGTGCGGGACAGGAGGCCATCGAGCAGTACTTC. Its translation: CAISAGQEAIEQYF.

Comment on this clone: Since no conserved phenylalanine or tryptophan closes the CDR3, a read error is the likely cause. The limits of the CDR3 on the DNA are not certain, so only TCRdb's listed CDR3 is given. The chain has TRBV12-1 and TRBJ1-2; the table gives TRBD1 as D, unverified against the DNA. TRBV12-1 counts as a pseudogene. A total of 12 residues make up the CDR3, ends included. CDR3 sequence reads: CASSWGQGLPST.

The CDR3 is CASSGQGNTEAFF. In DNA, the CDR3 is TGTGCCAGCAGCGGACAGGGGAACACTGAAGCTTTCTTT. V gene TRBV7-8 combines with J gene TRBJ1-1; 8 positions match TRBD1. Germline trimming cut 5 bases from V and 1 base from J; bases unmatched to any gene: 0. Germline CDR1 and CDR2: SGHVS and FQNEAQ. The CDR3 sequence is 13 residues long.

V usage is TRBV3-1 (or the pseudogene TRBV3-2) and J usage is TRBJ1-1; weak D call: TRBD1 (6 bases). Germline V CDR1 and CDR2: LGHDT, YNNKEL (reference sequence). V was trimmed by 4 bases and J by 4 bases, leaving 25 bases between them. The CDR3 spans 18 residues. The CDR3 DNA reads TGTGCCAGCAGCCTCTTTTCACCTGGGAACAGGGTAAGCACTGAAGCTTTCTTT. Amino acid sequence: CASSLFSPGNRVSTEAFF.

The sample holds a few counts of this clone. V gene TRBV4-2 combines with J gene TRBJ2-5; D perhaps matches TRBD2 (7 bases). The V gene's germline CDR1 is LGHNA and CDR2 YNFKEQ. This CDR3 is built from 19 residues. Deletions cut 1 base from V and 0 bases from J, with 21 bases between. CDR3 amino acids: CASSQAMRSGDMYQETQYF. DNA of the CDR3: TGTGCCAGCAGCCAAGCGATGAGAAGCGGGGACATGTACCAAGAGACCCAGTACTTC.

The chain employs TRBV9 and TRBJ1-1, with D maybe TRBD1 (5 bases). The germline gives CDR1 SGDLS, CDR2 YYNGEE. This CDR3 spans 15 amino acids. V lost 0 bases, J lost 0 bases, and 9 bases lay in between. The CDR3 spells CASSVVPGMNTEAFF. In nucleotides, the CDR3 is TGTGCCAGCAGCGTAGTCCCAGGGATGAACACTGAAGCTTTCTTT.

This clone appeared once. The rearrangement joins TRBV5-1 to TRBJ2-2; D might be TRBD1 (6 bases). CDR1 SGHRS and CDR2 YFSETQ come from the germline V gene. V was trimmed by 5 bases and J by 2 bases, leaving 19 bases between them. The CDR3 length is 17 residues. Here the CDR3 reads CASSRYTGIINTGELFF. CDR3 sequence (DNA): TGCGCCAGCAGTCGATATACAGGGATTATTAACACCGGGGAGCTGTTTTTT.

The CDR3 region is CASSLAGEVVQYF. The CDR3, as DNA: TGTGCCAGCAGCCTCGCGGGTGAAGTGGTTCAGTACTTC. The V call is TRBV5-4, the J call TRBJ2-4, with a tentative D call TRBD2 (5 bases). Germline V lookup: CDR1 SGHNT, CDR2 YYREEE (reference sequence). V was pared by 4 bases and J by 11 bases, with 16 bases between. The CDR3 is made up of 13 amino acids.

The chain carries TRBV9 and TRBJ1-1; D remains ambiguous. Germline V lookup: CDR1 SGDLS, CDR2 YYNGEE. V was cut by 5 bases and J by 6 bases, with 17 bases left in between. The CDR3 covers 14 residues. The CDR3 nucleotides read TGTGCCAGCAGGTCAACTTGGTATCCGTCTGAAGCTTTCTTT. Its translation: CASRSTWYPSEAFF.

The chain combines TRBV11-1 with TRBJ1-2; 8 bases fit TRBD1. The CDR3 is 14 amino acids. Germline V gene sequence: CDR1 SGHAT, CDR2 FQDESV (reference sequence). V shed 3 bases, J shed 11 bases, and the junction held 11 bases outside the gene matches. In DNA, the CDR3 is TGTGCCAGCAGCTTGACCCCGTGGGACAGGTCGTACACCTTC. Translated: CASSLTPWDRSYTF.

This rearrangement joins TRBV9 to TRBJ2-3; 11 bases line up with TRBD2. This CDR3 region has 15 residues. Germline V gene lookup returns CDR1 SGDLS and CDR2 YYNGEE. Trimming at V came to 3 bases and at J to 6 bases, leaving 6 bases not matched to a gene. The CDR3 here is CASSGSGGAWDTQYF. The CDR3 bases are TGTGCCAGCAGCGGTAGCGGGGGGGCCTGGGATACGCAGTATTTT.

The chain is built from TRBV2 and TRBJ2-5, with TRBD2 matching 14 bases. Germline V lookup: CDR1 SNHLY, CDR2 FYNNEI. J gave up 0 bases and V 6 bases, and 9 bases lay outside the gene matches. This CDR3 region has 18 residues. The CDR3 is CASSHGTSGGQYQETQYF. In DNA, the CDR3 is TGTGCCAGCAGCCACGGGACTAGCGGGGGACAGTACCAAGAGACCCAGTACTTC. Drawing the rest from reference TRBV2 and TRBJ2-5, the complete variable domain is EPEVTQTPSHQVTQMGQEVILRCVPISNHLYFYWYRQILGQKVEFLVSFYNNEISEKSEIFDDQFSVERPDGSNFTLKIRSTKLEDSAMYFCASSHGTSGGQYQETQYFGPGTRLLVL.

The chain joins TRBV15 to TRBJ2-1, with a tentative D call TRBD1 (6 bases). CDR1 and CDR2 from the germline V gene are LNHNV and YYDKDF (reference sequence). The CDR3 length is 17 residues. Between the trimmed V and J ends, which lost 7 bases and 2 bases, there was a span of 21 bases. CDR3: CATTGTLALGAYNEQFF. The CDR3 DNA sequence: TGTGCCACCACCGGGACACTCGCCCTAGGGGCCTACAATGAGCAGTTCTTC.

The chain has TRBV3-1 (or the pseudogene TRBV3-2) and TRBJ2-7; 7 positions match TRBD1. The CDR3 is made up of 14 amino acids. V lost 4 bases and J lost 4; bases outside the gene matches: 7. CDR1 LGHDT and CDR2 YNNKEL come from the germline V gene (reference sequence). In nucleotides, the CDR3 is TGTGCCAGCAGCCGTCGGACAGGAACATACGAGCAGTACTTC. It codes for CASSRRTGTYEQYF.

The CDR3 DNA follows: TGTGCCAGCTCACCAGGGCAGGGCCCGTGGAACTATGGCTACACCTTC. Translating gives CASSPGQGPWNYGYTF. The chain recombines TRBV18 with TRBJ1-2; tentative D call: TRBD1 (5 bases). This CDR3 region has 16 residues. CDR1 is KGHSH, CDR2 LQKENI, per germline. Trimming removed 2 bases at V and 2 bases at J, with 15 bases between.

This rearrangement joins TRBV3-1 (or the pseudogene TRBV3-2) to TRBJ2-3; D may be TRBD1 (6 bases). In germline, CDR1 is LGHDT, CDR2 YNNKEL (reference sequence). CDR3 length equals 16 residues. V was trimmed by 1 base and J by 4 bases, leaving 15 bases between them. In nucleotides, the CDR3 is TGTGCCAGCAGCCAAGCTAGGGGGTTTTGGTCAGATACGCAGTATTTT. Its protein is CASSQARGFWSDTQYF.

In this sample, this clone turned up a few times. The rearrangement joins TRBV4-1 to TRBJ1-2; D not resolved. The V end was cut by 4 bases, the J end by 2 bases, with 14 bases between. Germline V gene sequence: CDR1 MGHRA, CDR2 YSYEKL. The CDR3 extends over 15 amino acids. The CDR3 DNA reads TGCGCCAGCAGCCCCGCTCCCTCCGGGAACTATGGCTACACCTTC. This sequence encodes CASSPAPSGNYGYTF.

The rearrangement joins TRBV14 to TRBJ2-2; D is perhaps TRBD2 (5 bases). The CDR3 totals 16 residues. Trimming cost V 0 bases and J 5 bases, with 13 bases left between them. The germline CDR1 and CDR2 sequences are SGHDN and FVKESK. The CDR3 nucleotides are TGTGCCAGCAGCCAAGACCCTCGGACGGGGACCGGGGAGCTGTTTTTT. Its protein is CASSQDPRTGTGELFF.

This chain uses TRBV11-2 with TRBJ2-7, with D perhaps TRBD1 (5 bases). CDR1 is SGHAT and CDR2 is FQNNGV in the germline V gene. This CDR3 comprises 13 residues. Trimming shortened V by 4 bases and J by 3 bases, and 10 bases separated the two germline ends. CDR3 DNA: TGTGCCAGCAGCTCCCGACAGATCTACGAGCAGTACTTC. It encodes CASSSRQIYEQYF.

The rearrangement joins TRBV5-4 to TRBJ2-3; 8 bases match TRBD2. Trimming at V came to 4 bases and at J to 5 bases, leaving 15 bases not matched to a gene. The length of the CDR3 is 17 residues. Germline CDR1 reads SGHNT; CDR2 reads YYREEE (reference sequence). CDR3 sequence reads: CASSRNPGGGSGDTQYF. The CDR3 bases are TGTGCCAGCAGCCGTAATCCGGGGGGGGGCAGTGGAGATACGCAGTATTTT.

CDR3 loop: CATSRWGGLDEQYF. CDR3 nucleotides: TGTGCCACCAGCAGGTGGGGGGGCCTCGACGAGCAGTACTTC. This chain uses TRBV15 with TRBJ2-7, with D tentatively TRBD2 (7 bases). The CDR3 contains 14 residues. Germline V lookup: CDR1 LNHNV, CDR2 YYDKDF (reference sequence). Trimming shortened V by 3 bases and J by 5 bases, and 14 bases separated the two germline ends. Full variable domain (rest looked up from reference TRBV15 and TRBJ2-7): DAMVIQNPRYQVTQFGKPVTLSCSQTLNHNVMYWYQQKSSQAPKLLFHYYDKDFNNEADTPDNFQSRRPNTSFCFLDIRSPGLGDTAMYLCATSRWGGLDEQYFGPGTRLTVT.

V is TRBV12-3 or TRBV12-4 and J is TRBJ1-2; 9 bases map to TRBD1. Unmatched junction bases numbered 6, after V lost 8 bases and J lost 8 bases. The CDR3 runs to 12 residues. The CDR3 loop reads CASVQGAQGYTF. The DNA of the CDR3 is TGTGCCAGCGTACAGGGGGCGCAGGGCTACACCTTC.

This clone was seen once. The rearrangement links TRBV7-2 to TRBJ2-7, with D possibly being TRBD1 (5 bases). The V gene lost 5 bases and the J gene lost 2 bases, with 25 bases spanning the gap. CDR1 and CDR2 (germline): SGHTA, FQGNSA. The CDR3 totals 18 residues. CDR3 coding DNA: TGTGCCAGCAGCCGGTGGGGCTTAGGCACAGGAAGGACCTACGAGCAGTACTTC. This translates into CASSRWGLGTGRTYEQYF.